What follows is one T cell receptor beta chain and its context. The entry originates in a study of blood T cell repertoires in COVID-19. Study background: The samples span acute and convalescent COVID-19 from the United States, Italy and Spain. In each case, the material was cDNA or gDNA derived from T cells, B-cell-depleted T cells, or PBMCs.

Germline lookup yields CDR1 GTSNPN and CDR2 SVGIG (reference sequence). The ends were cut back, 1 base at V and 5 bases at J, with 11 bases in the middle. The length of the CDR3 is 13 residues. In the authors' methods: Cell counts per sample came from amplifying reference gene primers. Profiled with immunoSEQ multiplex PCR; TCRdb holds only in-frame clones, not every one. V and J calls and clone size are given by that table; D and trimming were obtained from the DNA. Altogether 300,000 to 350,000 clones are present, 90% being singletons, with the ten largest covering roughly 6.8%. The chain carries TRBV30 and TRBJ1-2; no definite D call. The TCR originated in a woman aged 25-40 years with COVID-19, enrolled during active disease. The sequenced sample consisted of peripheral blood. In DNA, the CDR3 is TGTGCCTGGAGTGCTGCGTCGGGGTATGGCTACACCTTC. Its protein product is CAWSAASGYGYTF.